This is a list of T cell receptor beta chains from one sample in a study of human T cells and chemical hapten exposure. In TCRdb, the RACE reads were re-called with MiXCR into one record per CDR3 protein. The repertoire holds 80,000 to 100,000 distinct CDR3 sequences, with about 8.6% as singletons. The sequencing sample was made of whole blood. These receptors were taken from a female donor in good health. Some clones in this sample may be carry-over from other donors' samples. Each CDR3 is given with its conserved first and last residue. The D gene is left open where the match is weak. Size values are once, few and many counts, or a class for expanded clones, and some rows have none.

clone size	D gene	V gene	CDR3 length	J gene	CDR3 DNA	CDR3 protein
many	-	TRBV15	15	TRBJ1-6	TGTGCCACCAGCCCTAGTAGCTCCTATAATTCACCCCTCCACTTT	CATSPSSSYNSPLHF
-	TRBD2	TRBV12-5	18	TRBJ2-7	TGTGCTAGTGGTTTGACCCAATCTAGCGGGGAAGGCACCTACGAGCAGTACTTC	CASGLTQSSGEGTYEQYF
few	TRBD2	TRBV20-1	13	TRBJ2-7	TGCAGTGCTAATAGCGGGACCACCTACGAGCAGTACTTC	CSANSGTTYEQYF
many	TRBD1	TRBV10-3	14	TRBJ2-1	TGTGCCATCACCCATGGACAGGGCCAAGGTGAGCAGTTCTTC	CAITHGQGQGEQFF
-	-	TRBV18	15	TRBJ2-1	TGTGCCAGCTCACCACCGGAGGGCGTCCACAATGAGCAGTTCTTC	CASSPPEGVHNEQFF
many	-	TRBV29-1	14	TRBJ1-1	TGCAGCGTTGCCCTAGGGACCCAGATCACTGAAGCTTTCTTT	CSVALGTQITEAFF
-	-	TRBV4-1	13	TRBJ2-1	TGCGCCAGCAGCCAAGTAACCGGCAATGAGCAGTTCTTC	CASSQVTGNEQFF
-	TRBD2	TRBV7-9	16	TRBJ2-3	TGTGCCAGCAGCCCACTAGCGGATCTTAGCACAGATACGCAGTATTTT	CASSPLADLSTDTQYF
few	-	TRBV30	12	TRBJ2-1	TGTGCCTGGGTTAGGGTCGGGAATGAGCAGTTCTTC	CAWVRVGNEQFF
few	-	TRBV7-6	12	TRBJ2-5	TGTGCCAGCAGCCCCCTAAAAGAGACCCAGTACTTC	CASSPLKETQYF
many	-	TRBV29-1	17	TRBJ2-6	TGCAGCCTTCTACACAGCTCAGGGTTCTCTGGGGCCAACGTCCTGACTTTC	CSLLHSSGFSGANVLTF
-	TRBD2	TRBV20-1	16	TRBJ2-3	TGCAGTGCTAGAGTCCACCTAGCGGGAGCTATAGATACGCAGTATTTT	CSARVHLAGAIDTQYF
many	TRBD2	TRBV4-3	17	TRBJ2-1	TGCGCCAGCAGCCAAGATCGCGGGGGTAGATCCTACAATGAGCAGTTCTTC	CASSQDRGGRSYNEQFF
-	-	TRBV28	17	TRBJ2-3	TGTGCCAGCAGTTCGGGTTGGAGGGGGCGAAACACAGATACGCAGTATTTT	CASSSGWRGRNTDTQYF
few	-	TRBV7-6	13	TRBJ1-1	TGTGCCAGCTTACAGCAGTTGAACACTGAAGCTTTCTTT	CASLQQLNTEAFF
few	-	TRBV19	16	TRBJ1-1	TGTGCCAGTAGTCGAGGCCGGGGGGGCACGGGGTCTGAAGCTTTCTTT	CASSRGRGGTGSEAFF
-	TRBD2	TRBV4-2	15	TRBJ2-7	TGTGCCAGCAGCCCCCAGCGGGAGGGCCCTTACGAGCAGTACTTC	CASSPQREGPYEQYF
few	TRBD2	TRBV7-2	20	TRBJ2-2	TGTGCCAGCAGCTTATTGCCAGGGGGGACTAGCGGGAGATACTCCGGGGAGCTGTTTTTT	CASSLLPGGTSGRYSGELFF
few	-	TRBV7-9	14	TRBJ2-3	TGTGCCAGCAGCTTCCATAGCGGAACAGATACGCAGTATTTT	CASSFHSGTDTQYF
few	-	TRBV7-3	12	TRBJ2-1	TGTGCCAGCAGCTTAGAGGTGAATGAGCAGTTCTTC	CASSLEVNEQFF
few	TRBD1	TRBV15	14	TRBJ2-2	TGTGCCACCAGTACCGGGACAGGGACCGGGGAGCTGTTTTTT	CATSTGTGTGELFF
few	-	TRBV7-2	15	TRBJ1-2	TGTGCCAGCAGCTTAGGAGACCGACAGTCCTATGGCTACACCTTC	CASSLGDRQSYGYTF
many	-	TRBV19	13	TRBJ2-7	TGTGCCAGTAGTTTCGGCAGAGATTACGAGCAGTACTTC	CASSFGRDYEQYF
many	-	TRBV13	16	TRBJ2-1	TGTGCCAGCAGCCCTTCTCCGGGAAGCTCCTACAATGAGCAGTTCTTC	CASSPSPGSSYNEQFF
-	-	TRBV20-1	11	TRBJ2-7	TGCAGTGGCGCCGACACCTACGAGCAGTACTTC	CSGADTYEQYF
few	-	TRBV28	17	TRBJ2-7	TGTGCCAGCAATCAACCAATCAGGGTTGGGTTCACCTACGAGCAGTACTTC	CASNQPIRVGFTYEQYF
few	-	TRBV29-1	12	TRBJ2-7	TGCAGCGTTGGGGAGCTCAGGGCCGAGCAGTACTTC	CSVGELRAEQYF
many	TRBD1	TRBV20-1	18	TRBJ2-3	TGCAGTGCTAGCCAGACCCCCGGGACAGGTGGGGTTACAGATACGCAGTATTTT	CSASQTPGTGGVTDTQYF
-	TRBD2	TRBV19	14	TRBJ2-1	TGTGCCAGTAGCGGGACTAGCGGGAACGATGAGCAGTTCTTC	CASSGTSGNDEQFF
many	TRBD2	TRBV7-9	14	TRBJ2-1	TGTGCCAGCAGCTTTAGCGGGATCTACAATGAGCAGTTCTTC	CASSFSGIYNEQFF
-	-	TRBV21-1	18	TRBJ2-1	TGTGCCAGCAGCAAAGTACGCTCAGGGTCTTCCCACGGCAATGAGCAGTTCTTC	CASSKVRSGSSHGNEQFF
many	-	TRBV2	15	TRBJ1-2	TGTGCCAGCAGTGAGGGTGGTTCGGGGCGCTATGGCTACACCTTC	CASSEGGSGRYGYTF
many	-	TRBV29-1	14	TRBJ1-4	TGCAGCGTTGGAGGGGAGGGAGCTAATGAAAAACTGTTTTTT	CSVGGEGANEKLFF
-	-	TRBV10-2	15	TRBJ2-3	TGCGCCAGCCAGTGGGGCTCGGTGGCCACAGATACGCAGTATTTT	CASQWGSVATDTQYF
few	TRBD2	TRBV20-1	14	TRBJ2-1	TGCAGTGCTAGAGAGGGCGGGAGGGCCGGTGAGCAGTTCTTC	CSAREGGRAGEQFF
-	TRBD2	TRBV6-2/TRBV6-3	15	TRBJ2-3	TGTGCCAGCAGTTATACTAGCGGATTCACAGATACGCAGTATTTT	CASSYTSGFTDTQYF
many	-	TRBV20-1	16	TRBJ1-5	TGCAGTGCTAGGCCATCCCAGGCTTTGAGCAATCAGCCCCAGCATTTT	CSARPSQALSNQPQHF
-	TRBD2	TRBV6-1	16	TRBJ2-3	TGTGCCAGCAGTAAAGTGACTAGCGGGGTTCAAGATACGCAGTATTTT	CASSKVTSGVQDTQYF
few	-	TRBV28	15	TRBJ1-2	TGTGCCAGCAGCCAGTATGGAGGGGGTGACTATGGCTACACCTTC	CASSQYGGGDYGYTF
many	TRBD2	TRBV20-1	18	TRBJ2-1	TGCAGTGCCGTTCGCCTAGCGGGAATCGATGGAGGAAATAATGAGCAGTTCTTC	CSAVRLAGIDGGNNEQFF
-	TRBD2	TRBV29-1	15	TRBJ2-3	TGCAGCGTTGTTCTAGCGGGAGGGAGCACAGATACGCAGTATTTT	CSVVLAGGSTDTQYF
many	-	TRBV6-4	13	TRBJ1-1	TGTGCCAGCAGTGTTAGTCCGAACACTGAAGCTTTCTTT	CASSVSPNTEAFF
many	-	TRBV6-2/TRBV6-3	14	TRBJ2-7	TGTGCCAGCAGTTACTCTAGCGCTTCCTACGAGCAGTACTTC	CASSYSSASYEQYF